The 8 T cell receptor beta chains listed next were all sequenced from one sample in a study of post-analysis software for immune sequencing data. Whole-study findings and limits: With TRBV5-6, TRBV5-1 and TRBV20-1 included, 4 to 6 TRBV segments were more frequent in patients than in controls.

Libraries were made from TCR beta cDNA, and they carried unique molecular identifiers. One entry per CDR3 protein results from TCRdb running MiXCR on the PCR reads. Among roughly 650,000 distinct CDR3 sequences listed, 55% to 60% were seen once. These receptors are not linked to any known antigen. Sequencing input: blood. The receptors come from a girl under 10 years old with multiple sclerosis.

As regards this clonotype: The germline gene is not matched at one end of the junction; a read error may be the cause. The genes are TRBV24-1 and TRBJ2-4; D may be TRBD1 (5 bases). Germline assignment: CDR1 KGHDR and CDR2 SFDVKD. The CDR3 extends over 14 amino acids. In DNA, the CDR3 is TGTGCCACCAGTGGTAAGGGGCCCAAAGACATTCAGTACTTC. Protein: CATSGKGPKDIQYF.

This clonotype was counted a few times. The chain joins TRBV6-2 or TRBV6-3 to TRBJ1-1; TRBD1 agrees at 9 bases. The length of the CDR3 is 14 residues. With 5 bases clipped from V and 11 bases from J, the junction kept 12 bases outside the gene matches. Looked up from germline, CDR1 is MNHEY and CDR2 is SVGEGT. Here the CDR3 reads CASSTRDRDRAAFF. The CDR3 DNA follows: TGTGCCAGCAGTACCAGGGACCGGGACAGGGCTGCTTTCTTT.

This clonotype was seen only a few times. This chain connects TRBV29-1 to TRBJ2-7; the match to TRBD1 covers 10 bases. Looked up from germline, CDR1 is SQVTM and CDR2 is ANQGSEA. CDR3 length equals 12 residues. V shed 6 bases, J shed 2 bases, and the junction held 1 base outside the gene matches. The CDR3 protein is CSVGTGAYEQYF. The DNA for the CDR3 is TGCAGCGTGGGGACAGGGGCCTACGAGCAGTACTTC.

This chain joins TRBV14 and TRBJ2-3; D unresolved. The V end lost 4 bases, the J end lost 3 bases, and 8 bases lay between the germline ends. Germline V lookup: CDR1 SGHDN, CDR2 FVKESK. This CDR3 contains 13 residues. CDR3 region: CASSLWVTDTQYF. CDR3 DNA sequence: TGTGCCAGCAGCCTATGGGTAACAGATACGCAGTATTTT.

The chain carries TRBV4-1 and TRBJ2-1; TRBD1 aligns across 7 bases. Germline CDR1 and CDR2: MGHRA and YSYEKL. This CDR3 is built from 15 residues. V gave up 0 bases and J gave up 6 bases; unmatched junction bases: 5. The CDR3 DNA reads TGCGCCAGCAGCCAAGAGAGGACAGGTTTCAATGAGCAGTTCTTC. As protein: CASSQERTGFNEQFF.

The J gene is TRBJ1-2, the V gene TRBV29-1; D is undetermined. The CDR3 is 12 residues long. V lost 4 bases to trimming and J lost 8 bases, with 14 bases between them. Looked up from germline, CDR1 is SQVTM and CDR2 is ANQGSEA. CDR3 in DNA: TGCAGCGTTGTGATTAGGGTCGGCGGCTACACCTTC. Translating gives CSVVIRVGGYTF.

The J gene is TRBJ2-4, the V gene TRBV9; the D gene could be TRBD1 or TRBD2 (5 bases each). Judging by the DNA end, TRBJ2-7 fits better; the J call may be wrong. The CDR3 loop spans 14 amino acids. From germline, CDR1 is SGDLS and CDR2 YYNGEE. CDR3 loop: CASSQTGQAYEQYF. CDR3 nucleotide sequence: TGTGCCAGCAGCCAAACGGGGCAGGCCTACGAGCAGTACTTC.

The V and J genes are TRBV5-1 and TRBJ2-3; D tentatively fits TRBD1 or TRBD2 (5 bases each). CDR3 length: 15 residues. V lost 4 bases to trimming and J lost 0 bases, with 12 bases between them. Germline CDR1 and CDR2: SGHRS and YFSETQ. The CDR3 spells CASSPVGDSTDTQYF. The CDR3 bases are TGCGCCAGCAGCCCCGTGGGGGATAGCACAGATACGCAGTATTTT.